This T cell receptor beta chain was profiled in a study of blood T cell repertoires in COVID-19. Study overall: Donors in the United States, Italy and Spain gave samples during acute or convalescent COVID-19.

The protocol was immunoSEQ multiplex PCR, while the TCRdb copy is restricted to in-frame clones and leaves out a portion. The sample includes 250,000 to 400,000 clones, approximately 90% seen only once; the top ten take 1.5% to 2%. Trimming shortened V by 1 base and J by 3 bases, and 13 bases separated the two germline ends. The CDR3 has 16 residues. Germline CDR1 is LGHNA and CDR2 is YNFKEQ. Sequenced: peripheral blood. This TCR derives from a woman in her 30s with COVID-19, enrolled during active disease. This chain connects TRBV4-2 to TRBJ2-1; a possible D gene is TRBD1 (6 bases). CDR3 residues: CASSQVVGALYNEQFF. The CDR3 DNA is TGTGCCAGCAGCCAAGTCGTGGGGGCCCTCTACAATGAGCAGTTCTTC.